Detailed here is one TCR beta chain. Antigen specificity is unknown. TCRdb ran MiXCR on the 5' RACE reads and lists one entry per CDR3 protein. The sample contains under 1 million distinct CDR3 sequences, roughly 12% of which appear only once. The sample originates from a study of identical twins. Study-wide results and caveats: It was out-of-frame TCR alpha sharing in monozygotic twins that models underestimated. Some out-of-frame alpha sequences were shared by twins, and these showed excess low generation probability. Abundant beta clonotypes from cord blood bore fewer insertions; memory repertoires lacked this pattern.

Trimming took 6 bases from V and 7 from J; bases not matched to a gene: 14. Germline CDR1 reads MNHNS; CDR2 reads SASEGT. CDR3 size: 15 residues. This sample was shared with a second study, whose subject was yellow fever vaccine responses in identical twins.

This chain uses TRBV6-1 with TRBJ1-2; 7 positions agree with TRBD1. This TCR derives from a woman in her late teens or twenties in good health. The sample comprised PBMCs. The CDR3 spells CASRLGRGLVFGYTF. In nucleotides, the CDR3 is TGTGCCAGCAGGCTAGGGAGGGGGCTGGTGTTTGGCTACACCTTC.